This T cell receptor beta chain appears in the sequencing data of a study of shared clonotypes between healthy human individuals. Study context: There were three CD4 naive, three CD4 memory, two CD8 naive and one CD8 memory plates per donor. Study results and caveats: In a handful of donors, 4.5% to 5.5% of naive CD4 clonotypes appeared in common.

About this clone itself: Its target is not known.

Naive CD8 cells comprised CD45RO-negative, CCR7-positively selected cells, excluding terminally differentiated effector memory CD45RA+ cells. Everyone who donated was a Caucasian adult who lived in Nashville, Tennessee. Assay used: immunoSEQ multiplex PCR; TCRdb lists only in-frame clones, some missing. The sample lists about 2.2 million clones, over 85% occurring once. The V end was cut by 9 bases, the J end by 7 bases, with 13 bases between. Germline-derived CDR1 and CDR2 are MDHEN and SYDVKM. The CDR3 loop spans 12 amino acids. V gene TRBV28 combines with J gene TRBJ2-1, with D uncertain. Sequencing was performed on naive CD8+ T cells from PBMCs. The TCR was taken from a man younger than 35 in good health. Some clones in this sample may be carry-over from other donors' samples. The CDR3 region is CASALGVNEQFF. CDR3 sequence (DNA): TGTGCCAGTGCCCTCGGAGTTAATGAGCAGTTCTTC.